Below are 26 T cell receptor beta chains sequenced from a single sample in a study of memory B cells and T cells in multiple sclerosis. The data were produced by immunoSEQ multiplex PCR, yet TCRdb's version contains in-frame clones alone and is incomplete. The profile shows about 14,000 clones, roughly three quarters of them singletons. Material: memory (CD45RO+) CD4+ T cells from blood. The receptors were sampled from a human donor with multiple sclerosis.

V gene TRBV28 combines with J gene TRBJ1-5; the match to TRBD1 covers 11 bases. The J segment lost 6 bases and the V segment lost 2 bases, leaving 3 bases of the junction unmatched. The CDR3 length is 15 residues. From germline, CDR1 is MDHEN and CDR2 SYDVKM. DNA of the CDR3: TGTGCCAGCAGTTTACGGACAGGGGGCCTTCAGCCCCAGCATTTT. It yields the protein CASSLRTGGLQPQHF. The full variable domain, its missing parts supplied by reference TRBV28 and TRBJ1-5, is DVKVTQSSRYLVKRTGEKVFLECVQDMDHENMFWYRQDPGLGLRLIYFSYDVKMKEKGDIPEGYSVSREKKERFSLILESASTNQTSMYLCASSLRTGGLQPQHFGDGTRLSIL.

This clone was detected only a few times. The chain links TRBV5-1 to TRBJ2-7, with 8 positions matching TRBD1. The junction had 6 bases not matched to a gene; V was cut back by 4 bases and J by 0 bases. There are 15 residues in the CDR3. CDR1 and CDR2 (germline): SGHRS, YFSETQ. CDR3 loop: CASSLRTGISYEQYF. CDR3 DNA sequence: TGCGCCAGCAGCCTCCGGACAGGGATCTCCTACGAGCAGTACTTC. The full variable domain, its missing parts supplied by reference TRBV5-1 and TRBJ2-7, is KAGVTQTPRYLIKTRGQQVTLSCSPISGHRSVSWYQQTPGQGLQFLFEYFSETQRNKGNFPGRFSGRQFSNSRSEMNVSTLELGDSALYLCASSLRTGISYEQYFGPGTRLTVT.

This clone has a handful of counts. The chain combines TRBV11-2 with TRBJ1-2; weak D call: TRBD1 (5 bases). Trimming stripped 0 bases from V and 8 bases from J, with 16 bases between. The CDR3 is 15 residues long. CDR1 and CDR2 (germline): SGHAT, FQNNGV. As DNA, the CDR3 is TGTGCCAGCAGCTTAGATCGCCGGGGGGACTGGGGCTACACCTTC. It encodes CASSLDRRGDWGYTF.

V is TRBV2 and J is TRBJ2-5; no clear D. Trimming stripped 3 bases from V and 6 bases from J, with 14 bases between. The CDR3 covers 14 residues. Looked up from germline, CDR1 is SNHLY and CDR2 is FYNNEI. The CDR3 DNA follows: TGTGCCAGCAGTGACAGACTGATAAGAAAGACCCAGTACTTC. Translating it yields CASSDRLIRKTQYF. Based on the CDR3 plus reference TRBV2 and TRBJ2-5, the full variable domain is EPEVTQTPSHQVTQMGQEVILRCVPISNHLYFYWYRQILGQKVEFLVSFYNNEISEKSEIFDDQFSVERPDGSNFTLKIRSTKLEDSAMYFCASSDRLIRKTQYFGPGTRLLVL.

The rearrangement joins TRBV6-4 to TRBJ1-1; 7 bases are shared with TRBD1. The CDR3 spans 14 residues. After removal of 4 bases from V and 0 bases from J, the junction contained 2 bases not matched to a gene. CDR1 is MRHNA, CDR2 SNTAGT, per germline. The CDR3 bases are TGTGCCAGCAGTGTAGACAGGGTGAACACTGAAGCTTTCTTT. Its translation: CASSVDRVNTEAFF.

The chain is built from TRBV28 and TRBJ2-5; 13 bases map to TRBD2. In germline, CDR1 is MDHEN, CDR2 SYDVKM. The CDR3 sequence is 16 residues long. V trimming: 3 bases; J trimming: 5 bases; junction bases outside the gene matches: 6. The chain's CDR3 is CASSFSTSGGKETQYF. For the CDR3, the DNA is TGTGCCAGCAGTTTTTCGACTAGCGGGGGGAAGGAGACCCAGTACTTC.

This sequence joins TRBV28 and TRBJ2-5; a possible D gene is TRBD2 (7 bases). The CDR3 contains 18 residues. Germline lookup yields CDR1 MDHEN and CDR2 SYDVKM. V gave up 6 bases and J gave up 3 bases, with 26 bases separating them. In DNA form, the CDR3 reads TGTGCCAGCAGATCCCATGGGGGGGCAAGTAGGCCAAAAGAGACCCAGTACTTC. It translates to CASRSHGGASRPKETQYF.

A few counts support this clone. The chain employs TRBV10-3 and TRBJ1-1, with D possibly TRBD1 on 6 matching bases. V lost 3 bases, J lost 0 bases, and 11 bases lay in between. Germline assignment: CDR1 ENHRY and CDR2 SYGVKD. The CDR3 extends over 15 amino acids. The CDR3 sequence: CAISDTGRLNTEAFF. The CDR3 nucleotides read TGTGCCATCAGTGATACAGGGCGGCTGAACACTGAAGCTTTCTTT.

The rearrangement links TRBV6-5 to TRBJ1-6; 7 bases are shared with TRBD1. The CDR3 consists of 15 residues. Unmatched junction bases numbered 3, after V lost 0 bases and J lost 7 bases. CDR1 is MNHEY and CDR2 is SVGAGI in the germline V gene. CDR3 sequence (DNA): TGTGCCAGCAGTTACTCAACAGGGGTCAATTCACCCCTCCACTTT. This encodes CASSYSTGVNSPLHF.

The count of this clone is one. CDR3 bases: TGTGCCAGCAGTCCGACTCTTCCTGGGAATGAGCAGTTCTTC. The encoded protein is CASSPTLPGNEQFF. The J gene is TRBJ2-1, the V gene TRBV6-5, with D unresolved. The CDR3 loop spans 14 amino acids. Germline CDR1 reads MNHEY; CDR2 reads SVGAGI. V gave up 5 bases and J gave up 7 bases, with 15 bases separating them.

This clone has a single count. This rearrangement joins TRBV20-1 to TRBJ1-2; no definite D call. Trimming took 6 bases from V and 13 from J, leaving 15 bases between them. The CDR3 covers 10 residues. CDR1 and CDR2 from the germline V gene are DFQATT and SNEGSKA (reference sequence). The CDR3 DNA is TGCAGTGCGCCTACCCCAGGTTCCACCTTC. It encodes CSAPTPGSTF.

The chain couples TRBV6-5 to TRBJ2-7; 9 nucleotides match TRBD1. Germline CDR1 MNHEY, CDR2 SVGAGI. V lost 2 bases, J lost 6 bases, and 8 bases stayed unmatched. This CDR3 is built from 15 residues. The CDR3 loop is CASSYVTGGTSEQYF. In DNA, the CDR3 is TGTGCCAGCAGTTACGTGACAGGGGGTACGTCCGAGCAGTACTTC.

This sequence joins TRBV30 and TRBJ2-5, with 7 bases fitting TRBD1. Trimming removed 1 base from V and 3 bases from J; junction bases left unmatched: 11. The CDR3 runs 16 residues. The germline V gene encodes CDR1 GTSNPN and CDR2 SVGIG (reference sequence). CDR3 in amino acids: CAWSAHPGQPKETQYF. The CDR3, as DNA: TGTGCCTGGAGTGCGCACCCGGGACAGCCTAAAGAGACCCAGTACTTC.

The V gene is TRBV9, the J gene TRBJ2-7, with D perhaps matching TRBD1 (7 bases). V was clipped by 4 bases and J by 3 bases, with 23 bases between them. The CDR3 totals 17 residues. From germline, CDR1 is SGDLS and CDR2 YYNGEE. The CDR3 sequence is CASSPGGLGGQSYEQYF. CDR3 sequence (DNA): TGTGCCAGCAGCCCAGGAGGTCTGGGGGGACAGAGCTACGAGCAGTACTTC.

The V call is TRBV29-1, the J call TRBJ1-2; 9 bases map to TRBD1. The CDR3 totals 11 residues. Germline trimming cut 5 bases from V and 8 bases from J; bases unmatched to any gene: 3. Germline V gene lookup returns CDR1 SQVTM and CDR2 ANQGSEA. The CDR3 loop is CSVWTGEGYTF. CDR3 nucleotides: TGCAGCGTTTGGACAGGGGAGGGCTACACCTTC.

Regarding this clone: This CDR3 is also generated by other DNA sequences in the sample. The gene calls are TRBV7-9 and TRBJ2-3; D gene unclear. V was trimmed by 1 base and J by 2 bases, leaving 7 bases between them. Germline V gene lookup returns CDR1 SEHNR and CDR2 FQNEAQ (reference sequence). This CDR3 contains 14 residues. DNA of the CDR3: TGTGCCAGCAGCTTAGGAGGAGTCACAGATACGCAGTATTTT. Translating it yields CASSLGGVTDTQYF. Combining the CDR3 with reference TRBV7-9 and TRBJ2-3 gives the whole variable domain DTGVSQNPRHKITKRGQNVTFRCDPISEHNRLYWYRQTLGQGPEFLTYFQNEAQLEKSRLLSDRFSAERPKGSFSTLEIQRTEQGDSAMYLCASSLGGVTDTQYFGPGTRLTVL.

This clone turned up a few times. This rearrangement joins TRBV7-9 to TRBJ1-4; no reliable D call. V was trimmed by 5 bases and J by 4 bases, leaving 8 bases between them. Germline V lookup: CDR1 SEHNR, CDR2 FQNEAQ (reference sequence). CDR3 length: 13 residues. CDR3 nucleotides: TGTGCCAGCAGCAGAGGAAATAATGAAAAACTGTTTTTT. It specifies CASSRGNNEKLFF.

V gene TRBV6-6 combines with J gene TRBJ1-3, with TRBD1 as a possible D gene (6 bases). The CDR3 sequence is 15 residues long. Germline CDR1 and CDR2: MNHNY and SVGAGI (reference sequence). The V and J ends lost 4 bases and 0 bases respectively, with 10 bases between them. Here the CDR3 DNA reads TGTGCCAGCAGTTCCACAGGGATCTCTGGAAACACCATATATTTT. As protein: CASSSTGISGNTIYF.

In DNA, the CDR3 is TGCGCCAGCAGTCTGGGGACAGGGGTCGGCGAGCAGTACTTC. It yields the protein CASSLGTGVGEQYF. V and J are TRBV5-1 and TRBJ2-7, with 10 bases that match TRBD1. This CDR3 spans 14 amino acids. The germline V gene encodes CDR1 SGHRS and CDR2 YFSETQ. The V segment lost 5 bases and the J segment 6 bases; nucleotides outside the gene matches: 8.

This chain joins TRBV7-2 and TRBJ2-1; TRBD1 matches at 8 bases. In germline, CDR1 is SGHTA, CDR2 FQGNSA. V shed 4 bases and J 7 bases; nucleotides not matched to a gene: 6. This CDR3 contains 14 residues. CDR3 sequence (DNA): TGTGCCAGCAGCTCCGATAACAGGGGGAATGAGCAGTTCTTC. This gives the protein CASSSDNRGNEQFF.

The chain recombines TRBV6-5 with TRBJ1-6, with TRBD1 matching 10 bases. V dropped 4 bases and J dropped 7; count of bases not matched to a gene: 4. Looked up from germline, CDR1 is MNHEY and CDR2 is SVGAGI. The CDR3 runs 15 residues. This CDR3 is CASSSRQGANSPLHF. CDR3 DNA: TGTGCCAGCAGTTCACGACAGGGGGCCAATTCACCCCTCCACTTT.

This clone was seen a handful of times. This chain joins TRBV6-1 and TRBJ2-1; 7 nucleotides align to TRBD2. Germline loops: CDR1 MNHNS, CDR2 SASEGT. V shed 0 bases and J 15 bases; nucleotides not matched to a gene: 11. CDR3 length equals 14 residues. CDR3 in amino acids: CASSEARTSMIRFF. The CDR3 nucleotides read TGTGCCAGCAGTGAAGCCAGGACTAGTATGATCCGGTTCTTC.

J is TRBJ2-7 and V is TRBV29-1, with D perhaps TRBD1 (6 bases). CDR1 and CDR2 from the germline V gene are SQVTM and ANQGSEA. The CDR3 sequence is 11 residues long. V was cut by 7 bases and J by 6 bases, with 13 bases left in between. CDR3 protein: CSANYRAEQYF. The CDR3 DNA is TGCAGCGCCAACTACAGGGCCGAGCAGTACTTC.

The chain combines TRBV7-8 with TRBJ1-4; D not resolved. Germline CDR1 reads SGHVS; CDR2 reads FQNEAQ. V was shortened by 5 bases and J by 8 bases, with 18 bases between the two germline ends. The length of the CDR3 is 15 residues. The CDR3 reads CASSASGGPVEKLFF. As DNA, the CDR3 is TGTGCCAGCAGCGCATCGGGAGGCCCCGTCGAAAAACTGTTTTTT.

This clone occurred a few times. The genes are TRBV5-1 and TRBJ1-1; TRBD1 matches 8 bases. The V gene's germline CDR1 is SGHRS and CDR2 YFSETQ. The CDR3 covers 16 residues. With 2 bases clipped from V and 5 bases from J, the junction kept 11 bases outside the gene matches. CDR3 residues: CASSLAGGLAQTEAFF. The CDR3 nucleotides read TGCGCCAGCAGCTTAGCAGGGGGCTTGGCACAGACTGAAGCTTTCTTT.

V usage is TRBV11-1 and J usage is TRBJ2-2; D is possibly TRBD2 (6 bases). The CDR3 length is 16 residues. Trimming stripped 1 base from V and 4 bases from J, with 13 bases between. Germline CDR1 SGHAT, CDR2 FQDESV (reference sequence). The chain's CDR3 is CASSLGIIGGTGELFF. The DNA of the CDR3 is TGTGCCAGCAGCTTAGGTATTATCGGGGGCACCGGGGAGCTGTTTTTT.